The 8 T cell receptor beta chains listed next were all sequenced from one sample in a study of regulatory T cells in long-lasting Graves disease. To make TCR beta libraries, researchers used iRepertoire HTBI primers and Arm-PCR of CDR3 regions. TCRdb redid the calling of the multiplex PCR reads with MiXCR, one entry per CDR3 protein. This table holds a few hundred thousand distinct CDR3 sequences, approximately 23% found once. Stated time point: persistent/refractory GD, antithyroid drugs over 5 years with positive TRAb. Preparation of the TCR library used RNA extracted from PBMCs. This specimen was peripheral blood mononuclear cells (PBMCs), taken when the disease was refractory, from a patient treated with antithyroid drugs. The receptors here all came from a woman in her thirties or forties with Graves disease.

This chain connects TRBV10-3 to TRBJ2-7, with D possibly matching TRBD2 (6 bases). V lost 2 bases, J lost 6 bases, and 17 bases lay in between. CDR1 ENHRY and CDR2 SYGVKD come from the germline V gene. This CDR3 region has 15 residues. The CDR3 sequence is CAISEPAGPSGEQYF. The DNA for the CDR3 is TGTGCCATCAGTGAGCCGGCGGGGCCATCGGGCGAGCAGTACTTC.

The sample holds many counts of this clonotype. This chain uses TRBV28 with TRBJ1-2, with D perhaps TRBD1 (5 bases). CDR3 length equals 16 residues. From germline, CDR1 is MDHEN and CDR2 SYDVKM. V gave up 2 bases and J gave up 3 bases, with 16 bases separating them. CDR3 sequence reads: CASSLNRWGPYYGYTF. CDR3 sequence (DNA): TGTGCCAGCAGTTTAAATAGGTGGGGCCCTTACTATGGCTACACCTTC.

This clonotype was detected many times. The chain recombines TRBV2 with TRBJ1-4; no clear D gene. Deletions cut 0 bases from V and 10 bases from J, with 12 bases between. The germline V gene has CDR1 SNHLY and CDR2 FYNNEI. The CDR3 covers 14 residues. The chain's CDR3 is CASSEAVGKGKLFF. DNA for the CDR3: TGTGCCAGCAGTGAAGCAGTAGGGAAAGGAAAACTGTTTTTT.

The rearrangement links TRBV4-1 to TRBJ1-3; D unclear. Between the trimmed V and J ends, which lost 0 bases and 4 bases, there was a span of 7 bases. Per the germline V gene, CDR1 is MGHRA and CDR2 is YSYEKL. CDR3 length: 14 residues. This CDR3 reads CASSQELPGNTIYF. DNA for the CDR3: TGCGCCAGCAGCCAAGAGCTCCCCGGAAACACCATATATTTT.

V usage is TRBV12-3 or TRBV12-4 and J usage is TRBJ1-5, with 10 positions matching TRBD1. V gave up 4 bases and J gave up 5 bases; unmatched junction bases: 5. The CDR3 loop spans 15 amino acids. CDR3 coding DNA: TGTGCCAGCAGTTCCCCGGGACAGGGGTATCAGCCCCAGCATTTT. Amino acid sequence: CASSSPGQGYQPQHF.

This clonotype was counted at least ten times. The V call is TRBV28, the J call TRBJ1-1; D may be TRBD1 (5 bases). Deletions cut 6 bases from V and 4 bases from J, with 9 bases between. From germline, CDR1 is MDHEN and CDR2 SYDVKM. The CDR3 contains 12 residues. CDR3 sequence (DNA): TGTGCCAGCAGATTAGGGGCCACTGAAGCTTTCTTT. Translating gives CASRLGATEAFF.

Details on this clonotype: A much bigger clone sits one base away, suggesting this may be a read error. The chain combines TRBV12-3 or TRBV12-4 with TRBJ1-5; no reliable D call. The CDR3 length is 14 residues. The CDR3 protein is CAGSLESRGQPQHF. The CDR3 bases are TGTGCCGGCAGTCTAGAGTCGCGGGGTCAGCCCCAGCATTTT.

The rearrangement uses TRBV27 and TRBJ2-4; weak D call: TRBD1 (6 bases). The germline V and J ends were trimmed by 6 bases and 8 bases, with 23 bases remaining between them. The CDR3 has 16 amino acids. Looked up from germline, CDR1 is MNHEY and CDR2 is SMNVEV (reference sequence). The DNA for the CDR3 is TGTGCCAGCAGCCCAAGGGTGGGGGCCCTCTGGGACATTCAGTACTTC. The encoded protein is CASSPRVGALWDIQYF.